Listed below are T cell receptor beta chains from one sample, sequenced in a study of blood T cell repertoires in COVID-19. The method was immunoSEQ multiplex PCR; TCRdb's version includes in-frame clones alone and lacks a portion of them. The profile shows roughly 120,000 clones, roughly nine tenths of them singletons. The sequenced sample consisted of peripheral blood. The receptors shown here come from a man aged 55-75 years with COVID-19, enrolled during active disease. Both conserved end residues are part of each CDR3. The D gene is left open where the match is weak. For some rows the clone size is stated as once, few or many, or as a class when expanded; others skip it.

V gene: TRBV11-3
D gene: .
clone size: .
J gene: TRBJ2-5
CDR3 DNA: TGTGCCAGCAGTTCCGGGGAGACCCAGTACTTC
CDR3 protein: CASSSGETQYF

V gene: TRBV29-1
D gene: TRBD2
clone size: .
J gene: TRBJ2-1
CDR3 DNA: TGCAGCGTTGTCGAAGTAGCGGGGCTTTCCTACAATGAGCAGTTCTTC
CDR3 protein: CSVVEVAGLSYNEQFF

V gene: TRBV5-4
D gene: .
clone size: .
J gene: TRBJ1-4
CDR3 DNA: TGTGCCAGCAGACCATCGCAACTGGATGAAAAACTGTTTTTT
CDR3 protein: CASRPSQLDEKLFF

V gene: TRBV28
D gene: TRBD1
clone size: .
J gene: TRBJ1-2
CDR3 DNA: TGTGCCAGCAGTTCACCTCCGGGACAGGGACCGCGGAGCTATGGCTACACCTTC
CDR3 protein: CASSSPPGQGPRSYGYTF

V gene: TRBV12-3/TRBV12-4
D gene: .
clone size: .
J gene: TRBJ1-1
CDR3 DNA: TGTGCCAGCAGCCCCTTGGAGGCTGAAGCTTTCTTT
CDR3 protein: CASSPLEAEAFF

V gene: TRBV19
D gene: .
clone size: .
J gene: TRBJ1-3
CDR3 DNA: TGTGCCAGTACAGAGGACAGCCTCTCTGGAAACACCATATATTTT
CDR3 protein: CASTEDSLSGNTIYF

V gene: TRBV18
D gene: .
clone size: .
J gene: TRBJ1-6
CDR3 DNA: TGTGCCAGCTCACCAGGAGCCAGGGTCGGATCACCCCTCCACTTT
CDR3 protein: CASSPGARVGSPLHF

V gene: TRBV7-2
D gene: .
clone size: .
J gene: TRBJ2-1
CDR3 DNA: TGTGCCAGCAGCTTGGGACTCTACAATGAGCAGTTCTTC
CDR3 protein: CASSLGLYNEQFF

V gene: TRBV4-1
D gene: .
clone size: .
J gene: TRBJ1-3
CDR3 DNA: TGCGCCAGCAGCCAAGAGTTGGCAGGTGGAAACACCATATATTTT
CDR3 protein: CASSQELAGGNTIYF

V gene: TRBV5-5
D gene: .
clone size: .
J gene: TRBJ1-4
CDR3 DNA: TGTGCCAGCAGCTTGGTACCCGAGGTCAATGAAAAACTGTTTTTT
CDR3 protein: CASSLVPEVNEKLFF

V gene: TRBV7-3
D gene: TRBD2
clone size: once
J gene: TRBJ2-5
CDR3 DNA: TGTGCCAGCAGCCCAGACGGGGGGAGACAAGAGACCCAGTACTTC
CDR3 protein: CASSPDGGRQETQYF

V gene: TRBV5-5
D gene: TRBD1
clone size: .
J gene: TRBJ1-1
CDR3 DNA: TGTGCCAGCAGTCTTCCGGGACAGAGGAACACTGAAGCTTTCTTT
CDR3 protein: CASSLPGQRNTEAFF

V gene: TRBV21-1
D gene: .
clone size: .
J gene: TRBJ1-5
CDR3 DNA: TGTGCCAGCAGCACGCGGACAGGGGGGGGACAGCCCCAGCATTTT
CDR3 protein: CASSTRTGGGQPQHF

V gene: TRBV7-9
D gene: TRBD2
clone size: .
J gene: TRBJ2-1
CDR3 DNA: TGTGCCAGCAGCCCTTGGGGCGGGAGGACCCACAATGAGCAGTTCTTC
CDR3 protein: CASSPWGGRTHNEQFF

V gene: TRBV19
D gene: TRBD1
clone size: .
J gene: TRBJ1-4
CDR3 DNA: TGTGCCAGTAGTATTCATAGGGGACAGGGAGATGAAAAACTGTTTTTT
CDR3 protein: CASSIHRGQGDEKLFF

V gene: TRBV11-3
D gene: TRBD2
clone size: .
J gene: TRBJ2-7
CDR3 DNA: TGTGCCAGCAGCACCCGGACGGGGGGCTACGAGCAGTACTTC
CDR3 protein: CASSTRTGGYEQYF

V gene: TRBV19
D gene: TRBD2
clone size: once
J gene: TRBJ2-1
CDR3 DNA: TGTGCCAGTAGTATAGAGGGGACTAGGCGCCCCAATGAGCAGTTCTTC
CDR3 protein: CASSIEGTRRPNEQFF

V gene: TRBV18
D gene: TRBD2
clone size: .
J gene: TRBJ2-7
CDR3 DNA: TGTGCCAGCTCGCCCCAAGCCCGGGAGGGGGAGCAGTACTTC
CDR3 protein: CASSPQAREGEQYF

V gene: TRBV19
D gene: TRBD2
clone size: .
J gene: TRBJ2-2
CDR3 DNA: TGTGCCAGTAGTTTAAGGACTAGCAGTAACACCGGGGAGCTGTTTTTT
CDR3 protein: CASSLRTSSNTGELFF

V gene: TRBV30
D gene: TRBD1
clone size: .
J gene: TRBJ1-1
CDR3 DNA: TGTGCCTGGAGTTGGACACAGGGGCACGTGAACACTGAAGCTTTCTTT
CDR3 protein: CAWSWTQGHVNTEAFF

V gene: TRBV27
D gene: TRBD1
clone size: .
J gene: TRBJ1-3
CDR3 DNA: TGTGCCAGCTCCCCCGGGACAGGGGGCGGTGGAAACACCATATATTTT
CDR3 protein: CASSPGTGGGGNTIYF

V gene: TRBV2
D gene: .
clone size: .
J gene: TRBJ2-3
CDR3 DNA: TGTGCCAGCAGTCAGGGGCGGGCAGATACGCAGTATTTT
CDR3 protein: CASSQGRADTQYF

V gene: TRBV6-6
D gene: .
clone size: .
J gene: TRBJ1-1
CDR3 DNA: TGTGCCAGCGAAGGGGGTGAAGCTTTCTTT
CDR3 protein: CASEGGEAFF